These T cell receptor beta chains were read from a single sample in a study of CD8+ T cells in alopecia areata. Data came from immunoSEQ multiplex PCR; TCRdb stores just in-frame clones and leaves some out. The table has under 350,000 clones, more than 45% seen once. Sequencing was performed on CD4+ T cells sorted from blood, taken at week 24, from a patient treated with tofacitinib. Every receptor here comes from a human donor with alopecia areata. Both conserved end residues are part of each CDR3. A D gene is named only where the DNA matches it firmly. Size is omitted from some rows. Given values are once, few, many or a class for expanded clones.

CDR3nt: TGTGCCAGTAGTCAGGACAGGAACTATGGCTACACCTTC; CDR3aa: CASSQDRNYGYTF; abundance: few; j_gene: TRBJ1-2; v_gene: TRBV19; d_gene: TRBD1
CDR3nt: TGTGCCATTTTGAGGCTCTCCTACGAGCAGTACTTC; CDR3aa: CAILRLSYEQYF; abundance: -; j_gene: TRBJ2-7; v_gene: TRBV27; d_gene: -
CDR3nt: TGTGCCACCAGCGAAGACCTAGCCAAAAACATTCAGTACTTC; CDR3aa: CATSEDLAKNIQYF; abundance: -; j_gene: TRBJ2-4; v_gene: TRBV15; d_gene: -
CDR3nt: TGTGCCAGCAGCTTACCATCGGGCCGTCTAGCCAAAAACATTCAGTACTTC; CDR3aa: CASSLPSGRLAKNIQYF; abundance: -; j_gene: TRBJ2-4; v_gene: TRBV7-9; d_gene: -
CDR3nt: TGCAGCGTCGTCGGGGACAGGGCCCCGGATGGCTACACCTTC; CDR3aa: CSVVGDRAPDGYTF; abundance: -; j_gene: TRBJ1-2; v_gene: TRBV29-1; d_gene: TRBD1
CDR3nt: TGCGCCAGCAGCTTATGGACCGCCCAGGGGTTCACTGAAGCTTTCTTT; CDR3aa: CASSLWTAQGFTEAFF; abundance: -; j_gene: TRBJ1-1; v_gene: TRBV5-1; d_gene: -
CDR3nt: TGTGCCTGGAGTGCGAAGGATAGAGATACGCAGTATTTT; CDR3aa: CAWSAKDRDTQYF; abundance: -; j_gene: TRBJ2-3; v_gene: TRBV30; d_gene: -
CDR3nt: TGTGCCAGCAGTGTGACAGACAGTTTGGGTGGAGATACGCAGTATTTT; CDR3aa: CASSVTDSLGGDTQYF; abundance: -; j_gene: TRBJ2-3; v_gene: TRBV2; d_gene: -
CDR3nt: TGTGCCAGCAGCCGGACTAGCGGGGAGACCCAGTACTTC; CDR3aa: CASSRTSGETQYF; abundance: -; j_gene: TRBJ2-5; v_gene: TRBV9; d_gene: TRBD2
CDR3nt: TGTGCCAGCAGTCCCGGTACTAACTATGGCTACACCTTC; CDR3aa: CASSPGTNYGYTF; abundance: once; j_gene: TRBJ1-2; v_gene: TRBV6-5; d_gene: -